Listed below are T cell receptor beta chains from one sample, sequenced in a study of blood T cell repertoires in COVID-19. Assay used: immunoSEQ multiplex PCR; TCRdb lists only in-frame clones, some missing. The data hold 350,000 to 400,000 clones, with over 75% observed a single time. The specimen was PBMCs or T cells enriched from blood (not recorded which). All receptors derive from a woman aged 30 to 39 who had recovered from COVID-19. Both conserved end residues are part of each CDR3. A D gene is named only where the DNA matches it firmly. Only some rows state a clone size, as once, few, many or a class for expanded clones.

j_gene,d_gene,v_gene,abundance,CDR3aa,CDR3nt
TRBJ2-7,.,TRBV19,.,CASSITLAGYEQYF,TGTGCCAGTAGTATAACCTTGGCAGGCTACGAGCAGTACTTC
TRBJ1-1,.,TRBV11-2,.,CASSPPGGRATEAFF,TGTGCCAGCAGCCCCCCTGGAGGGCGGGCCACTGAAGCTTTCTTT
TRBJ2-2,TRBD1,TRBV6-1,.,CASSEQWGTANTGELFF,TGTGCCAGCAGTGAACAATGGGGGACAGCTAACACCGGGGAGCTGTTTTTT
TRBJ2-1,TRBD2,TRBV3-1/TRBV3-2,once,CASSQDYGGAYNEQFF,TGTGCCAGCAGCCAAGATTACGGGGGGGCCTACAATGAGCAGTTCTTC
TRBJ2-1,.,TRBV27,once,CASSFVTAGRDEQFF,TGTGCCAGCAGTTTCGTTACCGCGGGACGAGATGAGCAGTTCTTC
TRBJ2-2,TRBD1,TRBV5-6,.,CASSLEDRGGIGELFF,TGTGCCAGCAGCTTGGAGGACAGGGGAGGGATCGGGGAGCTGTTTTTT
TRBJ1-4,TRBD1,TRBV28,.,CASSHRDSYEKLFF,TGTGCCAGCAGTCACCGGGACAGCTATGAAAAACTGTTTTTT
TRBJ1-1,.,TRBV7-9,.,CASSRIRGSNTEAFF,TGTGCCAGCAGCCGCATACGGGGTTCGAACACTGAAGCTTTCTTT
TRBJ1-5,.,TRBV29-1,.,CSVQVRIDQPQHF,TGCAGCGTCCAGGTCCGTATCGATCAGCCCCAGCATTTT
TRBJ1-1,.,TRBV19,.,CASRTQTVNTEAFF,TGTGCCAGTAGGACACAGACAGTGAACACTGAAGCTTTCTTT
TRBJ1-2,.,TRBV19,.,CASSITGGAGYYGYTF,TGTGCCAGTAGTATCACTGGGGGGGCAGGATACTATGGCTACACCTTC
TRBJ1-2,TRBD1,TRBV2,.,CAQGDRGNYGYTF,TGTGCCCAAGGGGACAGGGGGAACTATGGCTACACCTTC
TRBJ1-2,.,TRBV2,.,CASRVDIYGYTF,TGTGCCAGCAGGGTTGACATCTATGGCTACACCTTC
TRBJ2-7,TRBD2,TRBV3-1/TRBV3-2,.,CASSQATSGRASYEQYF,TGTGCCAGCAGCCAGGCCACTAGCGGGAGGGCCTCCTACGAGCAGTACTTC
TRBJ2-7,TRBD1,TRBV5-1,.,CASSLEGGDRGAYEQYF,TGCGCCAGCAGCTTGGAAGGAGGGGACAGGGGGGCCTACGAGCAGTACTTC
TRBJ2-1,TRBD2,TRBV5-6,.,CASSLRGGGHEQFF,TGTGCCAGCAGCTTGCGGGGCGGGGGTCATGAGCAGTTCTTC
TRBJ2-7,TRBD2,TRBV6-5,.,CASTSVSGSYEQYF,TGTGCCAGCACCTCCGTTAGCGGGAGTTACGAGCAGTACTTC
TRBJ2-7,.,TRBV25-1,once,CASEAGVYEQYF,TGTGCCAGTGAGGCCGGGGTCTACGAGCAGTACTTC
TRBJ2-1,.,TRBV9,.,CASSVGGDDEQFF,TGTGCCAGCAGCGTCGGAGGAGACGATGAGCAGTTCTTC
TRBJ1-4,.,TRBV28,once,CASSFPIGREKLFF,TGTGCCAGCAGTTTTCCGATAGGCAGGGAAAAACTGTTTTTT
TRBJ1-1,.,TRBV27,.,CASSLGLSSTEAFF,TGTGCCAGCAGTTTGGGGCTCTCTTCCACTGAAGCTTTCTTT
TRBJ1-4,TRBD1,TRBV28,.,CASSGLPGQTNEKLFF,TGTGCCAGCAGTGGACTTCCGGGACAGACTAATGAAAAACTGTTTTTT
TRBJ1-5,.,TRBV10-3,.,CAISLTEENQPQHF,TGTGCCATCAGTTTGACGGAGGAAAATCAGCCCCAGCATTTT
TRBJ1-4,.,TRBV25-1,.,CASSSPPQGGVVEKLFF,TGTGCCAGCAGTTCACCCCCACAGGGAGGGGTTGTTGAAAAACTGTTTTTT
TRBJ1-2,.,TRBV5-6,.,CASSPRYTNYGYTF,TGTGCCAGCAGCCCCAGGTATACTAACTATGGCTACACCTTC
TRBJ1-2,.,TRBV19,once,CASTTTGNGYTF,TGTGCCAGTACCACGACAGGCAATGGCTACACCTTC
TRBJ2-1,TRBD2,TRBV2,.,CASSETGLARYNEQFF,TGTGCCAGCAGTGAGACGGGACTAGCGAGATACAATGAGCAGTTCTTC
TRBJ1-1,.,TRBV27,.,CASSSGAGGVGEAFF,TGTGCCAGCAGTTCAGGGGCTGGCGGAGTCGGTGAAGCTTTCTTT
TRBJ1-3,.,TRBV7-9,.,CASSVLPGSGNTIYF,TGTGCCAGCAGCGTGTTGCCGGGATCTGGAAACACCATATATTTT